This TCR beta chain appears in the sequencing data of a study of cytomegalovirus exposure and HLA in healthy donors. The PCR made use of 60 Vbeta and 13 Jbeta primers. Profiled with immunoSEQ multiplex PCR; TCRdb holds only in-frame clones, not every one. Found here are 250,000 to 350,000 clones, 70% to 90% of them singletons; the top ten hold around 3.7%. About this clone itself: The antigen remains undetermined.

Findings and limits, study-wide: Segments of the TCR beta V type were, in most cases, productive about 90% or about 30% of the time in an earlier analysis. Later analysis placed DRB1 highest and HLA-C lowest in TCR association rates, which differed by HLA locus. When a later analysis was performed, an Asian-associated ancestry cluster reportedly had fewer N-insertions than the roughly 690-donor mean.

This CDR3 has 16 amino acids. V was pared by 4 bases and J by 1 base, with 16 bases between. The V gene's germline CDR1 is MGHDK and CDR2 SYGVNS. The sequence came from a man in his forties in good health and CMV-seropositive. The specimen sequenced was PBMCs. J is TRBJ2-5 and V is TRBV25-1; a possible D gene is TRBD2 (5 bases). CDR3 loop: CASSGSFGVSQETQYF. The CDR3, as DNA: TGTGCCAGCAGTGGGTCATTCGGGGTTTCCCAAGAGACCCAGTACTTC. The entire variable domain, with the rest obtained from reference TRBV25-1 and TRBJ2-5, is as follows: EADIYQTPRYLVIGTGKKITLECSQTMGHDKMYWYQQDPGMELHLIHYSYGVNSTEKGDLSSESTVSRIRTEHFPLTLESARPSHTSQYLCASSGSFGVSQETQYFGPGTRLLVL.